This T cell receptor beta chain originates from a study of T-cell reconstitution after alpha-beta-depleted transplantation in children. On this clonotype itself: The antigen remains unidentified.

General observations from the study: In some patients, recipient T cells and intrathymic progenitors surviving conditioning explained high day-60 diversity. Expanded graft clones numbering several hundred reportedly gave rise to alpha-beta T cells about two months after transplant. Newly generated T cells supplied most T-cell counts and diversity one year post-transplant.

A library of TCRbeta sequences, prepared with unique molecular identifiers, was generated. TCRdb fed the PCR reads into MiXCR, producing one record per CDR3 protein. The sample contains about 980,000 distinct CDR3 sequences, 25% to 35% of which appear only once. The ends were cut back, 7 bases at V and 4 bases at J, with 7 bases in the middle. Germline-derived CDR1 and CDR2 are SNHLY and FYNNEI. The CDR3 runs to 11 residues. This sequence was found in a boy under two years old who had a stem cell transplant for SCID, so the T cells may come from the graft donor. Source: PBMCs, mostly from graft donor cells, taken 360 days after TCRalphabeta/CD19-depleted stem cell transplant. The chain links TRBV2 to TRBJ1-2; maybe TRBD1 (5 bases). The chain's CDR3 is CASTGTYGYTF. For the CDR3, the DNA is TGTGCCAGCACTGGGACCTATGGCTACACCTTC.